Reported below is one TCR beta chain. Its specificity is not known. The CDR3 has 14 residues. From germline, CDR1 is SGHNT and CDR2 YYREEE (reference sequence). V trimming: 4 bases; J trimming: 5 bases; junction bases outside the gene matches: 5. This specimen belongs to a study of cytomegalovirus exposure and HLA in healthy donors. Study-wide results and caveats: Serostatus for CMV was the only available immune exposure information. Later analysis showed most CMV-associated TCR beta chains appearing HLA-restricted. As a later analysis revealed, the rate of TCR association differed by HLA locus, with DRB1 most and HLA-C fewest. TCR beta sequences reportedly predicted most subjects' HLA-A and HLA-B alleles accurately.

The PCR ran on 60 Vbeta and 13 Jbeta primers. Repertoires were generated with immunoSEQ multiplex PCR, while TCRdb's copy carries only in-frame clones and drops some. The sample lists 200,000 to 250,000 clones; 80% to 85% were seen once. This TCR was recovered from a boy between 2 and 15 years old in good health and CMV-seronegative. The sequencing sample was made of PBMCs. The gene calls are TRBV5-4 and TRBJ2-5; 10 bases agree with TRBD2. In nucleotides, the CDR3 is TGTGCCAGCAGCCCTAGCGGGAGTTGGGAGACCCAGTACTTC. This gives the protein CASSPSGSWETQYF.